These 28 T cell receptor beta chains came from one sample sequenced in a study of OX40 agonist ivuxolimab in advanced cancers. The library was prepared using the immunoSEQ multiplex PCR assay. TCRdb took this table from immuneACCESS and kept in-frame rearrangements with V and J called. Such tables lack part of the clones; where checked against another copy, unresolved V genes explain under half of the gap, and the rest is unexplained. The sample data list about 59,000 clones, and around 87% of these were observed just once. The biggest ten clones account for 0.37% of the sample. Source: CD4+ or CD8+ T cells sorted from blood, taken in a trial of the OX40 agonist ivuxolimab. The receptor source for this set is an adult with an advanced solid tumor such as melanoma, head and neck, liver or kidney cancer.

The gene calls are TRBV25-1 and TRBJ2-1; D remains unclear. There are 14 residues in the CDR3. Trimming took off 5 bases at V and 4 bases at J, with 12 bases between the two ends. Per germline, CDR1 MGHDK and CDR2 SYGVNS. The CDR3 nucleotides read TGTGCCAGCAGTATAGTTGGCTCGTACAATGAGCAGTTCTTC. This encodes CASSIVGSYNEQFF.

The chain joins TRBV6-5 to TRBJ2-7; D is perhaps TRBD1 (6 bases). Trimming removed 6 bases at V and 2 bases at J, with 14 bases between. Looked up from germline, CDR1 is MNHEY and CDR2 is SVGAGI. CDR3 length equals 14 residues. This CDR3 reads CASSHPGQPYEQYF. The CDR3 nucleotides read TGTGCCAGCAGCCATCCGGGACAACCCTACGAGCAGTACTTC.

The chain links TRBV2 to TRBJ2-1, with TRBD2 identical over 11 bases. Germline CDR1 SNHLY, CDR2 FYNNEI. The CDR3 sequence is 12 residues long. With V trimmed by 8 bases and J by 9 bases, 3 bases remained unmatched. CDR3 sequence (DNA): TGTGCCAGCGGGGGGACTAGCGGTGAGCAGTTCTTC. This gives the protein CASGGTSGEQFF.

The chain recombines TRBV14 with TRBJ1-3; D gene ambiguous. Trimming removed 4 bases from V and 3 bases from J, with 25 bases in between. Germline lookup yields CDR1 SGHDN and CDR2 FVKESK. This CDR3 is 19 amino acids long. The CDR3 region is CASSRRPGPTTASGNTIYF. The CDR3 DNA sequence: TGTGCCAGCAGCCGAAGGCCCGGACCGACCACCGCCAGTGGAAACACCATATATTTT.

The chain carries TRBV6-6 and TRBJ2-1, with 8 bases that match TRBD2. There are 15 residues in the CDR3. V lost 0 bases to trimming and J lost 7 bases; unmatched junction nucleotides: 5. The V gene's germline CDR1 is MNHNY and CDR2 SVGAGI (reference sequence). The CDR3 loop reads CASSYSREGWNEQFF. Here the CDR3 DNA reads TGTGCCAGCAGTTACTCACGGGAGGGCTGGAATGAGCAGTTCTTC.

The chain recombines TRBV30 with TRBJ2-1; 7 nucleotides match TRBD2. Unmatched junction bases numbered 10, after V lost 2 bases and J lost 6 bases. The CDR3 is made up of 15 amino acids. Germline V gene sequence: CDR1 GTSNPN, CDR2 SVGIG (reference sequence). The CDR3 DNA reads TGTGCCTGGAGTCCCCCGGGGACTATTGGCAATGAGCAGTTCTTC. Protein product: CAWSPPGTIGNEQFF.

The chain employs TRBV18 and TRBJ1-2, with 7 bases aligning to TRBD1. The CDR3 has 13 residues. Germline CDR1 KGHSH, CDR2 LQKENI. Trimming took 6 bases from V and 3 from J; bases not matched to a gene: 4. The CDR3 nucleotides read TGTGCCAGCTCGCGGGACAGCCACTATGGCTACACCTTC. Its protein is CASSRDSHYGYTF.

The gene calls are TRBV7-9 and TRBJ2-1; the D is unclear. Trimming left V 1 base short and J 4 bases short, with 8 bases between. This CDR3 is built from 14 residues. CDR1 and CDR2 from the germline V gene are SEHNR and FQNEAQ (reference sequence). The CDR3 here is CASSLDSFYNEQFF. The CDR3 region has the DNA TGTGCCAGCAGCTTAGACAGTTTTTACAATGAGCAGTTCTTC.

The chain combines TRBV9 with TRBJ2-2; weak D call: TRBD1 (6 bases). V was cut by 2 bases and J by 7 bases, with 21 bases left in between. CDR1 and CDR2 (germline): SGDLS, YYNGEE. This CDR3 is built from 17 residues. The CDR3 DNA is TGTGCCAGCAGCGTTAGTCTTGTGGGACAAGGGAGCGGGGAGCTGTTTTTT. Translating it yields CASSVSLVGQGSGELFF.

The chain couples TRBV6-7 to TRBJ2-2; 10 nucleotides agree with TRBD2. TRBV6-7 has ORF status, its function being uncertain. This CDR3 spans 16 amino acids. V shed 7 bases and J 5 bases; nucleotides not matched to a gene: 10. CDR3 region: CASTYSTSGVTGELFF. CDR3 bases: TGTGCCAGCACCTACAGTACTAGCGGGGTAACCGGGGAGCTGTTTTTT.

The chain is built from TRBV7-2 and TRBJ2-3, with no clear D. CDR3 length: 15 amino acids. Trimming stripped 1 base from V and 5 bases from J, with 13 bases between. Per germline, CDR1 SGHTA and CDR2 FQGNSA. The CDR3: CASSLGPLAEDTQYF. In nucleotides, the CDR3 is TGTGCCAGCAGCTTAGGTCCCCTGGCTGAAGATACGCAGTATTTT.

The V gene is TRBV16, the J gene TRBJ2-7, with 10 bases fitting TRBD2. The CDR3 has 16 residues. The V gene's germline CDR1 is KGHSY and CDR2 FQNENV. Unmatched junction bases numbered 7, after V lost 0 bases and J lost 5 bases. In nucleotides, the CDR3 is TGTGCCAGCAGCCAATCACTTAAGCTAGCGGGGGACGAGCAGTACTTC. Encoded protein: CASSQSLKLAGDEQYF.

V usage is TRBV29-1 and J usage is TRBJ2-2; D not certain. The ends were cut back, 3 bases at V and 2 bases at J, with 7 bases in the middle. The CDR3 is 13 amino acids. Germline CDR1 SQVTM, CDR2 ANQGSEA. The CDR3: CSVEPGNTGELFF. The CDR3 DNA reads TGCAGCGTTGAGCCGGGTAACACCGGGGAGCTGTTTTTT.

V gene TRBV7-9 combines with J gene TRBJ1-2; 7 bases match TRBD1. V shed 5 bases and J 4 bases; nucleotides not matched to a gene: 7. The CDR3 contains 14 residues. Germline CDR1 reads SEHNR; CDR2 reads FQNEAQ (reference sequence). The CDR3 coding sequence is TGTGCCAGCAGCCCCGACAGGGACAGCTATGGCTACACCTTC. Protein sequence: CASSPDRDSYGYTF.

The chain carries TRBV6-6 and TRBJ2-2, with 8 bases aligning to TRBD2. CDR1 is MNHNY, CDR2 SVGAGI, per germline (reference sequence). V was clipped by 5 bases and J by 0 bases; unmatched bases: 2. The CDR3 is made up of 15 amino acids. CDR3 protein: CASSAGLANTGELFF. The CDR3 DNA reads TGTGCCAGCAGTGCGGGACTAGCGAACACCGGGGAGCTGTTTTTT.

In its sample, this clone was seen once. The chain links TRBV7-2 to TRBJ1-6; D not certain. The CDR3 is 14 residues long. V was shortened by 1 base and J by 14 bases, with 15 bases between the two germline ends. Looked up from germline, CDR1 is SGHTA and CDR2 is FQGNSA. In DNA form, the CDR3 reads TGTGCCAGCAGCTTAGGCATCCATAACGAGGCCCTCCACTTT. Amino acids: CASSLGIHNEALHF.

The chain couples TRBV7-2 to TRBJ2-7; TRBD1 agrees at 8 bases. The germline V gene has CDR1 SGHTA and CDR2 FQGNSA. There are 14 residues in the CDR3. The V segment lost 4 bases and the J segment 4 bases; nucleotides outside the gene matches: 6. The CDR3 DNA sequence: TGTGCCAGCAGCTACGGACAGGGCCAATACGAGCAGTACTTC. Protein product: CASSYGQGQYEQYF.

This clone was recorded once. The V gene is TRBV5-1, the J gene TRBJ2-5; 14 bases map to TRBD2. The CDR3 loop spans 17 amino acids. CDR1 is SGHRS and CDR2 is YFSETQ in the germline V gene. Germline trimming cut 4 bases from V and 4 bases from J; bases unmatched to any gene: 9. The CDR3 spells CASSLGTSGRRGETQYF. CDR3 DNA sequence: TGCGCCAGCAGCCTGGGGACTAGCGGGAGAAGGGGAGAGACCCAGTACTTC.

V and J are TRBV7-9 and TRBJ2-5, with 7 bases that match TRBD1. Judging by the DNA end, TRBJ2-7 fits better; the J call may be wrong. The germline V gene encodes CDR1 SEHNR and CDR2 FQNEAQ (reference sequence). The CDR3 has 15 residues. CDR3: CASSRQGTTSYEQYF. As DNA, the CDR3 is TGTGCCAGCAGTCGACAGGGCACGACATCCTACGAGCAGTACTTC.

The rearrangement uses TRBV19 and TRBJ2-2; D gene unclear. This CDR3 contains 13 residues. Germline CDR1 is LNHDA and CDR2 is SQIVND (reference sequence). The V gene lost 7 bases and the J gene lost 6 bases, with 12 bases spanning the gap. DNA for the CDR3: TGTGCCAGTACTTTGTTGACCCCCGGGGAGCTGTTTTTT. This codes for CASTLLTPGELFF.

J is TRBJ2-7 and V is TRBV9; 7 bases align to TRBD1. Germline-derived CDR1 and CDR2 are SGDLS and YYNGEE. The ends lost 0 bases at V and 3 bases at J; junction bases unmatched: 6. CDR3 length equals 15 residues. The CDR3 protein is CASSVATGAGYEQYF. CDR3 nucleotides: TGTGCCAGCAGCGTAGCTACAGGGGCGGGCTACGAGCAGTACTTC.

By sample fraction, this clone is medium-sized. V usage is TRBV5-1 and J usage is TRBJ2-7; D perhaps matches TRBD2 (6 bases). Trimming removed 3 bases from V and 6 bases from J, with 16 bases in between. This CDR3 has 14 residues. Germline CDR1 and CDR2: SGHRS and YFSETQ. The CDR3 sequence is CASSWGTAGGEQYF. In nucleotides, the CDR3 is TGCGCCAGCAGCTGGGGGACGGCCGGGGGCGAGCAGTACTTC.

The chain recombines TRBV28 with TRBJ1-5; D unclear. This CDR3 comprises 14 residues. Per the germline V gene, CDR1 is MDHEN and CDR2 is SYDVKM. V was clipped by 6 bases and J by 2 bases, with 11 bases between them. The CDR3 loop reads CASSNLAGNQPQHF. CDR3 in DNA: TGTGCCAGCAGCAACCTTGCGGGCAATCAGCCCCAGCATTTT.

The J gene is TRBJ2-4, the V gene TRBV28; D gene unclear. CDR1 and CDR2 from the germline V gene are MDHEN and SYDVKM. This CDR3 has 14 amino acids. Trimming stripped 1 base from V and 5 bases from J, with 9 bases between. In DNA form, the CDR3 reads TGTGCCAGCAGTTTATCGGGCGGACAAAACATTCAGTACTTC. Its translation is CASSLSGGQNIQYF.

The V call is TRBV12-5, the J call TRBJ1-2; TRBD1 matches at 8 bases. Trimming at V came to 5 bases and at J to 5 bases, leaving 7 bases not matched to a gene. The CDR3 contains 14 residues. From germline, CDR1 is LGHNT and CDR2 FRNRAP. The CDR3 protein is CASGPGTGAYGYTF. The CDR3 nucleotides read TGTGCTAGTGGTCCCGGGACAGGAGCGTATGGCTACACCTTC.

The genes are TRBV5-8 and TRBJ1-1, with 8 bases fitting TRBD1. Trimming cost V 7 bases and J 2 bases; bases outside gene matches: 10. Germline lookup yields CDR1 SGHTS and CDR2 YDEGEE. This CDR3 is 15 amino acids long. CDR3 DNA sequence: TGTGCCAGCGGCCCTGGACAGGGAAGAAACACTGAAGCTTTCTTT. It yields the protein CASGPGQGRNTEAFF.

This chain connects TRBV7-3 to TRBJ1-1; no clear D gene. Germline V lookup: CDR1 SGHTA, CDR2 FQGTGA. Trimming shortened V by 4 bases and J by 6 bases, and 6 bases separated the two germline ends. The CDR3 totals 11 residues. The CDR3 region has the DNA TGTGCCAGCAGCTCGGGAGCTGAAGCTTTCTTT. It encodes CASSSGAEAFF.

The chain is built from TRBV19 and TRBJ1-2; perhaps TRBD1 as D (6 bases). V was clipped by 4 bases and J by 3 bases, with 12 bases between them. CDR1 and CDR2 from the germline V gene are LNHDA and SQIVND (reference sequence). The CDR3 totals 14 residues. CDR3 protein: CASSTLTGYYGYTF. CDR3 nucleotide sequence: TGTGCCAGTAGTACCCTAACAGGGTACTATGGCTACACCTTC. The whole variable domain, filled in from reference TRBV19 and TRBJ1-2, reads DGGITQSPKYLFRKEGQNVTLSCEQNLNHDAMYWYRQDPGQGLRLIYYSQIVNDFQKGDIAEGYSVSREKKESFPLTVTSAQKNPTAFYLCASSTLTGYYGYTFGSGTRLTVV.